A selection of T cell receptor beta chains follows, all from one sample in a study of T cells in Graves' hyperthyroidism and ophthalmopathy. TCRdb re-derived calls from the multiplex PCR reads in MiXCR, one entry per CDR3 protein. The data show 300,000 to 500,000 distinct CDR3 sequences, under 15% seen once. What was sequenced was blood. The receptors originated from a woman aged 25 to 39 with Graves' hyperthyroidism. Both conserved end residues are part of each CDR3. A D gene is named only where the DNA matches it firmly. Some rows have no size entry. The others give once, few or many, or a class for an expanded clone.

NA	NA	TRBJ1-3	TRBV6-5	TGTGCCAGCAGCTACGCACTGCGGCCGTCTGGAAACACCATATATTTT	CASSYALRPSGNTIYF
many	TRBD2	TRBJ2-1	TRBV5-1	TGCGCCAGCAGCTTTCAACTAGCGGGACGGAATGAGCAGTTCTTC	CASSFQLAGRNEQFF
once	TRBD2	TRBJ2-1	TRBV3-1	TGTGCCAGCAGCCAAGATCTTCTAGCGGGAACCAATGAGCAGTTCTTC	CASSQDLLAGTNEQFF
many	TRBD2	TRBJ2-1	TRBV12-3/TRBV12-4	TGTGCCAGCACCGTAGCGGGAGGGCGCAATGAGCAGTTCTTC	CASTVAGGRNEQFF
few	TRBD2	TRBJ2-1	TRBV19	TGTGCCAGTAGTTCCCTCGGGACTAGCGGGCAAAATGAGCAGTTCTTC	CASSSLGTSGQNEQFF
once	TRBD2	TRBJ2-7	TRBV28	TGTGCCAGCAGTAATAGCGGGAAGTCCTACGAGCAGTACTTC	CASSNSGKSYEQYF
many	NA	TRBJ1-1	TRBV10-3	TGTGCCATCAGGCAGGGAGGAACTGAAGCTTTCTTT	CAIRQGGTEAFF
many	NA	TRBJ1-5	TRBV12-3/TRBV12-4	TGTGCCAGCAGTTTACAGGTGAAGCCCCAGCATTTT	CASSLQVKPQHF
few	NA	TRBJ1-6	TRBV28	TGTGCCAGCAGTTTATCGTCGCCAGGGTTGAATTCACCCCTCCACTTT	CASSLSSPGLNSPLHF
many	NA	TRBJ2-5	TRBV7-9	TGTGCCAGCAGCACCTCAGGGTTCCAAGAGACCCAGTACTTC	CASSTSGFQETQYF
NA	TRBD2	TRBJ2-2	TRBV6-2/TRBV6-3	TGTGCCAGCAGTTTTAGCGGGAGCTGGACCGGGGAGCTGTTTTTT	CASSFSGSWTGELFF
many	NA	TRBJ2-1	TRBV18	TGTGCCAGCTCACCAACAAGACAGCCTTACAATGAGCAGTTCTTC	CASSPTRQPYNEQFF
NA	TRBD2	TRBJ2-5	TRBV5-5	TGTGCCAGCAGCGGGTCGGACGGGCTAGCGGGCAAAGAGACCCAGTACTTC	CASSGSDGLAGKETQYF
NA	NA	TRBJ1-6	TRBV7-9	TGTGCCAGCAGCTATGGGACAAACCCTTCACCCCTCCACTTT	CASSYGTNPSPLHF
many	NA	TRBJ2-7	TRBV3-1	TGTGCCAGCGGTAGCTTGGGATACGAGCAGTACTTC	CASGSLGYEQYF
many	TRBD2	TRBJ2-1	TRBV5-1	TGCGCCACTAGCGGCAATGAGCAGTTCTTC	CATSGNEQFF
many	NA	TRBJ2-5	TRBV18	TGTGCCAGCTCACCAGATTCTAAAGAGACCCAGTACTTC	CASSPDSKETQYF
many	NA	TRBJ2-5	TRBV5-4	TGTGCCAGCAGCTTGGAGGGTGCGTTCGAGACCCAGTACTTC	CASSLEGAFETQYF
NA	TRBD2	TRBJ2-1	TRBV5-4	TGTGCCAGCAGCTTGGGTTTAGCGGGAGGGCCCAGGGGCAATGAGCAGTTCTTC	CASSLGLAGGPRGNEQFF
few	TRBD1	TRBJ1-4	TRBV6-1	TGTGCCAGCAGTCGGGACAGCTTCCGTGAAAAACTGTTTTTT	CASSRDSFREKLFF
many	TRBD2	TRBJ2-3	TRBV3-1	TGTGCCAGCAGCCAAGTTCCCAGCGGGACGGCGGCAGATACGCAGTATTTT	CASSQVPSGTAADTQYF
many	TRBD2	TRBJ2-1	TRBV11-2	TGTGCCAGCAGCCCGCCCCTACTAGCGGAAGTCATAGATAGCTCCTACAATGAGCAGTTCTTC	CASSPPLLAEVIDSSYNEQFF
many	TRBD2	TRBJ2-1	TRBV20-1	TGCAGTGCTGGCAAAGCGGGAGTGGGGAATGAGCAGTTCTTC	CSAGKAGVGNEQFF
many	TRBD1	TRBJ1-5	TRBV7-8	TGTGCCAGCAGCTTAGTTCGTATTCCGGGACAGGCCACATATAGCAATCAGCCCCAGCATTTT	CASSLVRIPGQATYSNQPQHF
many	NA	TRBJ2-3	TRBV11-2	TGTGCCAGCAGCCCAGTGGGAGCCCGCACAGATACGCAGTATTTT	CASSPVGARTDTQYF
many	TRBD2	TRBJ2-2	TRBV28	TGTGCCAGCAGCGCCATACTAGCGGGAGGTACCGGGGAGCTGTTTTTT	CASSAILAGGTGELFF
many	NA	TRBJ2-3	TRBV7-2	TGTGCCAGCAGTGCTAGGGGGGCAGATACGCAGTATTTT	CASSARGADTQYF
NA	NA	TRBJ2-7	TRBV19	TGTGCCAGTAGTTACTGGAACTCCTACGAGCAGTACTTC	CASSYWNSYEQYF
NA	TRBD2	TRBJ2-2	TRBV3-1	TGTGCCAGCAGCCGCCAAGGACTAGCGGGTGACACCGGGGAGCTGTTTTTT	CASSRQGLAGDTGELFF
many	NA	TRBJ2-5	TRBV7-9	TGTGCCAGCAGCTCACCGGGGATGGCCCAGTACTTC	CASSSPGMAQYF
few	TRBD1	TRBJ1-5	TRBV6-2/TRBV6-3	TGTGCCAGCAGTTTCGCAGGGGGCGTGGGACAGCCCCAGCATTTT	CASSFAGGVGQPQHF
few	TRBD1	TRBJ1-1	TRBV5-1	TGCGCCAGCACCACCGGGACAGGTAACACTGAAGCTTTCTTT	CASTTGTGNTEAFF
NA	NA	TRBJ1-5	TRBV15	TGTGCCACCAGCCGAGGGCGCAATCAGCCCCAGCATTTT	CATSRGRNQPQHF
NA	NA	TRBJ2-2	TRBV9	TGTGCCAGCAGCGTAGATCCCACGGGGACCGGGGAGCTGTTTTTT	CASSVDPTGTGELFF
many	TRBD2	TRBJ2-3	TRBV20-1	TGCAGTGCTACCCCCCTAGCGGGCCGCACAGATACGCAGTATTTT	CSATPLAGRTDTQYF
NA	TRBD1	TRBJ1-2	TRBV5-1	TGCGCCAGCAGAAGTGACAGGGGGCGAGGCTACACCTTC	CASRSDRGRGYTF
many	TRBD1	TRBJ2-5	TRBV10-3	TGTGCCATCAGCTTTCCCCAACCCGCGACAGGGTCGGAGACCCAGTACTTC	CAISFPQPATGSETQYF
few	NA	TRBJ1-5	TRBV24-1	TGTGCCACCAGTGATGATTATAGCAATCAGCCCCAGCATTTT	CATSDDYSNQPQHF